This is a list of T cell receptor beta chains from one sample in a study of radiation and T cells in renal cell carcinoma. This table comes from immunoSEQ multiplex PCR, and its TCRdb copy is limited to in-frame clones, with some not included. Altogether some 4,000 clones are present, 65% to 80% being singletons, with the ten largest covering about 8%. The sequences come from tumor tissue, collected from a patient whose treatment was nephrectomy without radiotherapy. These receptors originate from a man in his fifties with renal cell carcinoma. Both conserved end residues are trimmed from each CDR3. Each record gives: J gene, V gene, D gene, CDR3 protein. The D gene is left open where the match is weak.

j_gene: TRBJ1-5
v_gene: TRBV4-3
d_gene: NA
CDR3aa: ASSQDLGDDQPQH

j_gene: TRBJ1-1
v_gene: TRBV19
d_gene: NA
CDR3aa: AVIRPGLEAF

j_gene: TRBJ2-1
v_gene: TRBV7-2
d_gene: TRBD2
CDR3aa: ASSRAASGNNEQF

j_gene: TRBJ1-3
v_gene: TRBV28
d_gene: TRBD1
CDR3aa: ASSSPAGGLGNTIY

j_gene: TRBJ2-6
v_gene: TRBV18
d_gene: NA
CDR3aa: ASSLGTGSSGANVLT

j_gene: TRBJ2-7
v_gene: TRBV11-3
d_gene: NA
CDR3aa: ASSFRRGGYDEQY

j_gene: TRBJ2-1
v_gene: TRBV7-8
d_gene: NA
CDR3aa: ASSFRDGYNEQF

j_gene: TRBJ1-5
v_gene: TRBV19
d_gene: TRBD1
CDR3aa: ASSYLGDRGNQPQH

j_gene: TRBJ1-5
v_gene: TRBV5-1
d_gene: NA
CDR3aa: ASSPLGDGSQPQH

j_gene: TRBJ1-1
v_gene: TRBV2
d_gene: NA
CDR3aa: ASHRESAEAF

j_gene: TRBJ2-7
v_gene: TRBV6-1
d_gene: NA
CDR3aa: ASSDLGGRDWTPPREQY

j_gene: TRBJ2-3
v_gene: TRBV11-2
d_gene: NA
CDR3aa: ASSSPLVGMMDTQY

j_gene: TRBJ1-5
v_gene: TRBV28
d_gene: NA
CDR3aa: ASSLLSGNNQPQH

j_gene: TRBJ1-2
v_gene: TRBV2
d_gene: NA
CDR3aa: ASLGAGIANYGYT

j_gene: TRBJ2-7
v_gene: TRBV25-1
d_gene: NA
CDR3aa: ASSKAGTTYEQY

j_gene: TRBJ1-4
v_gene: TRBV29-1
d_gene: TRBD1
CDR3aa: SVESGQGNEKLF

j_gene: TRBJ1-3
v_gene: TRBV7-8
d_gene: NA
CDR3aa: ASSLDGGFGNTIY

j_gene: TRBJ1-1
v_gene: TRBV10-2
d_gene: NA
CDR3aa: ASSEQARGTEAF

j_gene: TRBJ1-2
v_gene: TRBV7-9
d_gene: NA
CDR3aa: ASSSSTGYTNYGYT

j_gene: TRBJ2-1
v_gene: TRBV2
d_gene: NA
CDR3aa: ASSEYLGQGGYNEQF

j_gene: TRBJ2-1
v_gene: TRBV18
d_gene: TRBD2
CDR3aa: ASSPETSPRNEQF

j_gene: TRBJ1-1
v_gene: TRBV6-5
d_gene: NA
CDR3aa: ASSYAGTEAF

j_gene: TRBJ2-5
v_gene: TRBV29-1
d_gene: TRBD1
CDR3aa: SDRDRVLETQY

j_gene: TRBJ1-1
v_gene: TRBV6-5
d_gene: NA
CDR3aa: ASSYAGTEAF

j_gene: TRBJ2-4
v_gene: TRBV6-4
d_gene: NA
CDR3aa: ASSEAPGAKNIQY

j_gene: TRBJ1-1
v_gene: TRBV7-6
d_gene: NA
CDR3aa: ASSLDGTMEAF

j_gene: TRBJ1-2
v_gene: TRBV6-5
d_gene: NA
CDR3aa: ASSYSGQTLYGYT

j_gene: TRBJ2-1
v_gene: TRBV11-2
d_gene: TRBD2
CDR3aa: ASSLGGGLAGTEQF

j_gene: TRBJ2-2
v_gene: TRBV27
d_gene: TRBD2
CDR3aa: ASSYQRELGAGELF

j_gene: TRBJ2-1
v_gene: TRBV6-1
d_gene: NA
CDR3aa: ASSEGTGWF

j_gene: TRBJ1-1
v_gene: TRBV30
d_gene: NA
CDR3aa: AWSVERNEAF

j_gene: TRBJ1-3
v_gene: TRBV30
d_gene: NA
CDR3aa: AWSMGDSGNTIY

j_gene: TRBJ2-5
v_gene: TRBV15
d_gene: NA
CDR3aa: ATSNGRRTGETQY

j_gene: TRBJ1-5
v_gene: TRBV19
d_gene: NA
CDR3aa: ASSTAQAINQPQH

j_gene: TRBJ2-7
v_gene: TRBV5-1
d_gene: NA
CDR3aa: ASSLALGSYEQY

j_gene: TRBJ2-3
v_gene: TRBV11-2
d_gene: TRBD2
CDR3aa: ASSRTGVSGGTDTQY

j_gene: TRBJ2-3
v_gene: TRBV15
d_gene: NA
CDR3aa: ATSRDQHTQY

j_gene: TRBJ2-4
v_gene: TRBV29-1
d_gene: NA
CDR3aa: SVPGSKNIQY

j_gene: TRBJ1-2
v_gene: TRBV9
d_gene: NA
CDR3aa: ASSPRTGYYGYT

j_gene: TRBJ2-7
v_gene: TRBV9
d_gene: TRBD2
CDR3aa: ASSVGTSGSDEQY

j_gene: TRBJ2-7
v_gene: TRBV30
d_gene: NA
CDR3aa: AWNPGSGEQY

j_gene: TRBJ2-7
v_gene: TRBV30
d_gene: TRBD1
CDR3aa: AWRNRGTYEQY

j_gene: TRBJ2-1
v_gene: TRBV7-2
d_gene: NA
CDR3aa: ASSSISAGPEQF

j_gene: TRBJ1-1
v_gene: TRBV4-2
d_gene: NA
CDR3aa: ASSSPGPYTEAF

j_gene: TRBJ1-3
v_gene: TRBV6-9
d_gene: NA
CDR3aa: ASSYGVSGNTIY

j_gene: TRBJ2-5
v_gene: TRBV19
d_gene: NA
CDR3aa: ASSPSSGAQY

j_gene: TRBJ2-3
v_gene: TRBV10-3
d_gene: TRBD2
CDR3aa: ANPVQKRGDTDTQY

j_gene: TRBJ2-7
v_gene: TRBV2
d_gene: NA
CDR3aa: ASSETGHEQY

j_gene: TRBJ1-4
v_gene: TRBV30
d_gene: NA
CDR3aa: AWSVQGKLF

j_gene: TRBJ1-2
v_gene: TRBV4-1
d_gene: NA
CDR3aa: ASSQGIENYGYT

j_gene: TRBJ1-2
v_gene: TRBV4-2
d_gene: NA
CDR3aa: ASSQARAHNYGYT

j_gene: TRBJ2-1
v_gene: TRBV6-5
d_gene: NA
CDR3aa: ASRTASEQF

j_gene: TRBJ2-1
v_gene: TRBV27
d_gene: NA
CDR3aa: ASSLDFLSSYNEQF

j_gene: TRBJ1-1
v_gene: TRBV29-1
d_gene: NA
CDR3aa: SVEHGPSRYTEAF